This TCR beta chain was recorded in a study of blood T cell repertoires in COVID-19. Study as a whole: Samples of COVID-19 (acute and convalescent) were obtained from the United States, Italy and Spain. PBMCs, B-cell-depleted T cells, or T cells provided the cDNA or gDNA that made up the material.

As processed by the authors: Amplification of reference gene primers was used by the study to estimate nucleated cell counts. TCRdb keeps only in-frame clones here, not all; method: immunoSEQ multiplex PCR. Clone size and the V and J calls come from that table; the DNA yielded D and trimming. Of around 200,000 clones listed, 80% to 90% are singletons. V dropped 3 bases and J dropped 4; count of bases not matched to a gene: 5. The CDR3 runs to 13 residues. Germline loops: CDR1 DFQATT, CDR2 SNEGSKA (reference sequence). This chain connects TRBV20-1 to TRBJ2-7; TRBD1 aligns across 8 bases. The clonotype originates from a woman of 80 years or more with acute or convalescent COVID-19. Sequencing was done on a sample of peripheral blood. In DNA form, the CDR3 reads TGCAGTGCTAGTTCAGGGGGCAAGTACGAGCAGTACTTC. This sequence encodes CSASSGGKYEQYF.